Only a few counts were recorded for the clone carrying this T cell receptor beta chain. This CDR3 has 12 amino acids. Trimming left V 6 bases short and J 5 bases short, with 10 bases between. The sample originates from a study of blood T cell repertoires in COVID-19. Assay used: immunoSEQ multiplex PCR; TCRdb lists only in-frame clones, some missing. The table has roughly 180,000 clones, 85% seen once. J is TRBJ1-1 and V is TRBV12-3 or TRBV12-4; D uncertain. The sequencing sample was made of peripheral blood. This clonotype was sampled from a woman aged 50 to 60 with COVID-19, enrolled during active disease. The DNA for the CDR3 is TGTGCCAGCAGCCCTAGGAGAACTGAAGCTTTCTTT. It codes for CASSPRRTEAFF.